Listed below are T cell receptor beta chains from one sample, sequenced in a study of beta chain features in type 1 diabetes. The method was immunoSEQ multiplex PCR; TCRdb's version includes in-frame clones alone and lacks a portion of them. The sample has about 650,000 clones; over 10% are singletons. Sequenced input: naive CD4+ T cells from blood. These TCRs come from a man aged 25-40 years with type 1 diabetes. Both conserved end residues are part of each CDR3. The order of the fields is CDR3 length, V gene, J gene, clone size, D gene, CDR3 protein, CDR3 DNA. A D gene is named only where the DNA matches it firmly. Clone size is shown for a subset of rows, as once, few, many or a class of expanded clone.

16	TRBV7-9	TRBJ1-2	-	TRBD1	CASSLVSGTGGPGYTF	TGTGCCAGCAGCTTAGTGTCGGGAACAGGGGGCCCTGGCTACACCTTC
12	TRBV5-1	TRBJ2-1	few	-	CASSFWENEQFF	TGCGCCAGCAGCTTTTGGGAGAATGAGCAGTTCTTC
14	TRBV7-9	TRBJ2-3	few	TRBD1	CASSLGQGEDTQYF	TGTGCCAGCAGCTTAGGACAGGGGGAGGATACGCAGTATTTT
14	TRBV7-2	TRBJ2-5	-	-	CASSLSGSRETQYF	TGTGCCAGCAGCTTAAGCGGTTCTCGCGAGACCCAGTACTTC
15	TRBV6-1	TRBJ1-1	-	TRBD1	CASSELTGGNTEAFF	TGTGCCAGCAGTGAGCTGACAGGGGGCAACACTGAAGCTTTCTTT
15	TRBV7-2	TRBJ2-5	few	-	CASSPGGAGLETQYF	TGTGCCAGCAGCCCCGGGGGCGCAGGACTGGAGACCCAGTACTTC
17	TRBV11-2	TRBJ2-4	-	TRBD2	CASSPSEGGLAKNIQYF	TGTGCCAGCAGCCCCTCCGAGGGAGGGTTGGCCAAAAACATTCAGTACTTC
16	TRBV7-9	TRBJ1-6	few	-	CASSLLQGSYNSPLHF	TGTGCCAGCAGCCTTCTACAGGGCTCCTATAATTCACCCCTCCACTTT
14	TRBV19	TRBJ2-1	few	-	CASSMRSGYNEQFF	TGTGCCAGTAGTATGAGGAGTGGCTACAATGAGCAGTTCTTC
12	TRBV11-2	TRBJ2-3	few	-	CASSLVLGTQYF	TGTGCCAGCAGCTTAGTCCTTGGTACGCAGTATTTT
15	TRBV6-5	TRBJ2-5	-	-	CASSYSTVGGETQYF	TGTGCCAGCAGTTACTCGACCGTTGGTGGGGAGACCCAGTACTTC
17	TRBV19	TRBJ2-2	-	-	CASSTARGTRGTGELFF	TGTGCCAGTAGTACGGCTCGGGGCACCCGCGGGACCGGGGAGCTGTTTTTT
14	TRBV6-5	TRBJ1-1	-	-	CASSHGGFNTEAFF	TGTGCCAGCAGCCACGGGGGGTTCAACACTGAAGCTTTCTTT
15	TRBV4-3	TRBJ2-7	-	-	CASSQEVGTDGEWYF	TGCGCCAGCAGCCAAGAAGTAGGAACGGACGGCGAGTGGTACTTC
14	TRBV2	TRBJ1-6	-	TRBD1	CASRGTGSTSPLHF	TGTGCCAGCAGGGGGACAGGGTCGACTTCACCCCTCCACTTT
15	TRBV9	TRBJ1-2	-	-	CASSVVETYGYGYTF	TGTGCCAGCAGCGTAGTCGAGACCTATGGCTATGGCTACACCTTC
13	TRBV4-3	TRBJ1-2	-	-	CASSQDEGYGYTF	TGCGCCAGCAGCCAAGATGAAGGTTATGGCTACACCTTC
15	TRBV7-2	TRBJ1-5	-	-	CASTPGQAWGQPQHF	TGTGCCAGCACCCCGGGGCAGGCTTGGGGTCAGCCCCAGCATTTT
15	TRBV13	TRBJ2-3	-	-	CASSLARPPTDTQYF	TGTGCCAGCAGCTTAGCGCGCCCCCCCACAGATACGCAGTATTTT
16	TRBV5-1	TRBJ1-1	-	-	CASSFGTTNLNTEAFF	TGCGCCAGCAGCTTCGGTACGACAAATTTGAACACTGAAGCTTTCTTT